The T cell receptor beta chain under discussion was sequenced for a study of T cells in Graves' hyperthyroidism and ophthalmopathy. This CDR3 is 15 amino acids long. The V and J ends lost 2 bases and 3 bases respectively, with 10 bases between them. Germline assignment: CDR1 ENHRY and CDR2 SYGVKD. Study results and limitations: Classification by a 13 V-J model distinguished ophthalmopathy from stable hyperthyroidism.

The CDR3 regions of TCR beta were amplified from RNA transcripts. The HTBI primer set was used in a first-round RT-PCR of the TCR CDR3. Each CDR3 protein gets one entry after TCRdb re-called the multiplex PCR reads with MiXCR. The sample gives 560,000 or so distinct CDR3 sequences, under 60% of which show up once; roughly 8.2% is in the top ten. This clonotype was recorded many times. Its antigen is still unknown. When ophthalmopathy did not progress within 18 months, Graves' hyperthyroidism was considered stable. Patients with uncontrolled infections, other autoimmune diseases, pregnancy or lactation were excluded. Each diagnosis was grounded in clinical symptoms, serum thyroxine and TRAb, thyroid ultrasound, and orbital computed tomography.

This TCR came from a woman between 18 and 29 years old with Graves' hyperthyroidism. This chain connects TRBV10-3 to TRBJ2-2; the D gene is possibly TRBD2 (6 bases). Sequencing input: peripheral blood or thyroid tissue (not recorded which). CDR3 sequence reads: CAISEPTRDTGELFF. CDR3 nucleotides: TGTGCCATCAGTGAGCCGACTAGGGACACCGGGGAGCTGTTTTTT.